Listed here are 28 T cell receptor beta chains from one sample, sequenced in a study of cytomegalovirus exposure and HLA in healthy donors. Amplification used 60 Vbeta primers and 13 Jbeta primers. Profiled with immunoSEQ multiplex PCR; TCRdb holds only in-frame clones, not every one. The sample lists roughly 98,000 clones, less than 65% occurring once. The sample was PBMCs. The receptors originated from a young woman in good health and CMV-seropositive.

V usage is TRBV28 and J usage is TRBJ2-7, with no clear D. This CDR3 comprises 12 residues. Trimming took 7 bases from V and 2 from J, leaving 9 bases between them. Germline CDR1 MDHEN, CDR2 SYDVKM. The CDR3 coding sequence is TGTGCCAGCAACTCTCGAGCCTACGAGCAGTACTTC. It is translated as CASNSRAYEQYF.

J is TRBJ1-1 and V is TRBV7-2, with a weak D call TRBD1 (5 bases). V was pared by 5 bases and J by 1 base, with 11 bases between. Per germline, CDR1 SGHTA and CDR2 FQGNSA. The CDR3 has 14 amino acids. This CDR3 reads CASSPMGGNTEAFF. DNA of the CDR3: TGTGCCAGCAGCCCCATGGGGGGGAACACTGAAGCTTTCTTT.

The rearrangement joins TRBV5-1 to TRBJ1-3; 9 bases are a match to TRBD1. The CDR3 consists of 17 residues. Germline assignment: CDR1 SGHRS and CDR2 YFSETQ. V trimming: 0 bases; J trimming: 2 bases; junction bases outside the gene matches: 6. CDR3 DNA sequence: TGCGCCAGCAGCTTGGTGGTCACAGGGGGCCCTGGAAACACCATATATTTT. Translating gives CASSLVVTGGPGNTIYF. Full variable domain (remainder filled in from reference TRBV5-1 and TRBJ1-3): KAGVTQTPRYLIKTRGQQVTLSCSPISGHRSVSWYQQTPGQGLQFLFEYFSETQRNKGNFPGRFSGRQFSNSRSEMNVSTLELGDSALYLCASSLVVTGGPGNTIYFGEGSWLTVV.

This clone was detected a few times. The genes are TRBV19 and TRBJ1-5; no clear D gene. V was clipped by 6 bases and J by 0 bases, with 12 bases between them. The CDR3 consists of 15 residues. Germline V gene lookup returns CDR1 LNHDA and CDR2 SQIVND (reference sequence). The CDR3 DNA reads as TGTGCCAGTAGGGGAGGAACTGGTAGCAATCAGCCCCAGCATTTT. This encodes CASRGGTGSNQPQHF.

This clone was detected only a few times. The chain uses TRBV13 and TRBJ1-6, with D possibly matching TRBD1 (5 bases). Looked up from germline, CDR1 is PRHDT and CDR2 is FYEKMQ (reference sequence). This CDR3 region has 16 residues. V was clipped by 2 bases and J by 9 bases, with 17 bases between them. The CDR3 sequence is CASSLRWGGGSSPLHF. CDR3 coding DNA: TGTGCCAGCAGCTTACGTTGGGGGGGAGGTAGTTCACCCCTCCACTTT.

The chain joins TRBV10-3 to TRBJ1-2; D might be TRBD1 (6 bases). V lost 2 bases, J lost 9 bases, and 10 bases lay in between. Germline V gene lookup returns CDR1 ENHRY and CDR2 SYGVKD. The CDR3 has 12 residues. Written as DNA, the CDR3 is TGTGCCATCAGTGAGGAGGGGGAACGCTACACCTTC. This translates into CAISEEGERYTF.

CDR3 nucleotide sequence: TGTGCCAGCGTACCAGGGTCCGACGAGCAGTACTTC. It codes for CASVPGSDEQYF. V usage is TRBV2 and J usage is TRBJ2-7, with TRBD1 as a possible D gene (5 bases). Trimming stripped 8 bases from V and 5 bases from J, with 13 bases between. This CDR3 region has 12 residues. The germline V gene has CDR1 SNHLY and CDR2 FYNNEI.

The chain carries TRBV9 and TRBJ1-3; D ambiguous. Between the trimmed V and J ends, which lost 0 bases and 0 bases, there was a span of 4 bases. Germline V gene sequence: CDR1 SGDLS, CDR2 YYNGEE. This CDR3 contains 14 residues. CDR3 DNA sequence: TGTGCCAGCAGCGTAGCGGTCTCTGGAAACACCATATATTTT. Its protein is CASSVAVSGNTIYF.

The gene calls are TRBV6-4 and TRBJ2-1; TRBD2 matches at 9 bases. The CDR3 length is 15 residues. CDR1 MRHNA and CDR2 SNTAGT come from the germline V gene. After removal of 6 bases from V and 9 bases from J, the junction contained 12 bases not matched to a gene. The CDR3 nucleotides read TGTGCCAGCAGAGCGGGGGGCCCGCGGGTGGGTGAGCAGTTCTTC. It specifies CASRAGGPRVGEQFF.

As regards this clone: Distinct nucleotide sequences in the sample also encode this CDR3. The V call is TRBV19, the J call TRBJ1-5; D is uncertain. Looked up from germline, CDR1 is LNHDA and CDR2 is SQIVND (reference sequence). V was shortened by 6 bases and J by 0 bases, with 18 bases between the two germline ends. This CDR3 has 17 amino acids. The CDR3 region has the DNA TGTGCCAGTAGCACCTTGAATCCGAAACTTAGCAATCAGCCCCAGCATTTT. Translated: CASSTLNPKLSNQPQHF.

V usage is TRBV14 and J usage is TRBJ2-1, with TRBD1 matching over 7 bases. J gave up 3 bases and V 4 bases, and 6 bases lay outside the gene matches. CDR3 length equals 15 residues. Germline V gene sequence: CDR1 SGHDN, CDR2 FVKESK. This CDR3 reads CASSRAGGYYNEQFF. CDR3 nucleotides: TGTGCCAGCAGCCGTGCAGGGGGTTACTACAATGAGCAGTTCTTC.

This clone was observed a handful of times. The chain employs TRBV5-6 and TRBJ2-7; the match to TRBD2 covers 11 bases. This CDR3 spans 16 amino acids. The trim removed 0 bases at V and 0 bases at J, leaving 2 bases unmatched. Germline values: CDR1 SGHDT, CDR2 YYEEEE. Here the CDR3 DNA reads TGTGCCAGCAGCTTGGGACTAGCGGGGAGCTCCTACGAGCAGTACTTC. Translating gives CASSLGLAGSSYEQYF.

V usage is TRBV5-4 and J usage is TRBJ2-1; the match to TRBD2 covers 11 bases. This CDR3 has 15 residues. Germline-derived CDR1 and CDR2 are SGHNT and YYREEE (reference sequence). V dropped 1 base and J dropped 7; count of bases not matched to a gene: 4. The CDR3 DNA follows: TGTGCCAGCAGCTTGATAGCGGGGGGGGTGAATGAGCAGTTCTTC. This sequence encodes CASSLIAGGVNEQFF.

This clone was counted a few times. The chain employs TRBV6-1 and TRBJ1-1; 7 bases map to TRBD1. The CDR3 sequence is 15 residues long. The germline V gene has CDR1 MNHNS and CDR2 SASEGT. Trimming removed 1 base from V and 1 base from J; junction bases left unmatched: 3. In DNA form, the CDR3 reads TGTGCCAGCAGTGAAGATCCAGGGGGGAACACTGAAGCTTTCTTT. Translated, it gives CASSEDPGGNTEAFF.

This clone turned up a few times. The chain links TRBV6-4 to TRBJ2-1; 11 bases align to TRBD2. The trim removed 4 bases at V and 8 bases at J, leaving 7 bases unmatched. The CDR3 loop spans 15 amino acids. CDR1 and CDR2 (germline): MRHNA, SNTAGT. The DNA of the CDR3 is TGTGCCAGCAGTGTGTTAGCGGGGGGGCTGGATGAGCAGTTCTTC. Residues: CASSVLAGGLDEQFF.

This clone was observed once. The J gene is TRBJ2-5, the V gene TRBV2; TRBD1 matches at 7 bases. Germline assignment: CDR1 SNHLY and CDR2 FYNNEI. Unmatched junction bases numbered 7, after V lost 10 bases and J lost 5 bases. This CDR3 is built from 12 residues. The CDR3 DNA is TGTGCCACCAGACAGGGTGGTGAGACCCAGTACTTC. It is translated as CATRQGGETQYF.

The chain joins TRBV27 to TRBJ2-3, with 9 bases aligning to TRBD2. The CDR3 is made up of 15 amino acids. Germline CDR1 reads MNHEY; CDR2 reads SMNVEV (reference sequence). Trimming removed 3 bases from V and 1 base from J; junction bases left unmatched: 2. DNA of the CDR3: TGTGCCAGCAGTTTTTTAGCGGGGGGCACAGATACGCAGTATTTT. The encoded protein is CASSFLAGGTDTQYF.

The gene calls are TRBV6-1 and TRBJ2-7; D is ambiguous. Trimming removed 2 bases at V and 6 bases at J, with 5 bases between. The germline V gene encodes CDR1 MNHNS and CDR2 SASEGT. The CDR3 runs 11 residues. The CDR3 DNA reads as TGTGCCAGCAGTGAACTTTCCGAGCAGTACTTC. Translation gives CASSELSEQYF.

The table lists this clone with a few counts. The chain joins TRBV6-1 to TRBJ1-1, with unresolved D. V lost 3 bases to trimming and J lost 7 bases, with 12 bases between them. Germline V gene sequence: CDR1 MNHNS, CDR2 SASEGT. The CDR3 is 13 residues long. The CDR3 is CASSDPRVHEAFF. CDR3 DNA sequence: TGTGCCAGCAGTGACCCCCGGGTCCATGAAGCTTTCTTT.

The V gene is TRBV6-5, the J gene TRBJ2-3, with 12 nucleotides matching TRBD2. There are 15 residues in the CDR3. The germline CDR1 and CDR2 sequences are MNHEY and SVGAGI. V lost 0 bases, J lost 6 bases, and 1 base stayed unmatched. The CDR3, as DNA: TGTGCCAGCAGTTACTCCCTAGCGGGGGGGGATACGCAGTATTTT. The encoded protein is CASSYSLAGGDTQYF.

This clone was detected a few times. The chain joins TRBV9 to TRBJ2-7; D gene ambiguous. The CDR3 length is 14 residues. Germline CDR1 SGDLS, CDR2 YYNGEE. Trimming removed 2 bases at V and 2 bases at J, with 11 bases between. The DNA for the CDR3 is TGTGCCAGCAGCGTTGCTTTAGGAGCCTACGAGCAGTACTTC. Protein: CASSVALGAYEQYF. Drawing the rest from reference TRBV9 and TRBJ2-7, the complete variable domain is DSGVTQTPKHLITATGQRVTLRCSPRSGDLSVYWYQQSLDQGLQFLIQYYNGEERAKGNILERFSAQQFPDLHSELNLSSLELGDSALYFCASSVALGAYEQYFGPGTRLTVT.

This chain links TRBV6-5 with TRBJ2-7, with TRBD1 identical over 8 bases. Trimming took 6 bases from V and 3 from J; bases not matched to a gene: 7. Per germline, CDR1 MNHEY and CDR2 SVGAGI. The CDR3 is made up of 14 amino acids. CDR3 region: CASSPTGEVYEQYF. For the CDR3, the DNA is TGTGCCAGCAGCCCGACAGGGGAGGTCTACGAGCAGTACTTC.

The CDR3 here is CASSPPGQGYEQYF. The CDR3 DNA follows: TGTGCCAGCTCACCACCGGGACAGGGCTACGAGCAGTACTTC. V usage is TRBV18 and J usage is TRBJ2-7, with 9 bases lining up with TRBD1. In germline, CDR1 is KGHSH, CDR2 LQKENI. CDR3 length: 14 residues. Trimming at V came to 0 bases and at J to 3 bases, leaving 0 bases not matched to a gene.

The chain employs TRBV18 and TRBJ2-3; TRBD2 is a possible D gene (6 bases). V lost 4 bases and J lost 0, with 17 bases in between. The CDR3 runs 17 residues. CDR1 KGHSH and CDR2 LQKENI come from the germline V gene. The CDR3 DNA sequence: TGTGCCAGCTCACTCCTCGTTAGCGGATCTAGCACAGATACGCAGTATTTT. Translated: CASSLLVSGSSTDTQYF.

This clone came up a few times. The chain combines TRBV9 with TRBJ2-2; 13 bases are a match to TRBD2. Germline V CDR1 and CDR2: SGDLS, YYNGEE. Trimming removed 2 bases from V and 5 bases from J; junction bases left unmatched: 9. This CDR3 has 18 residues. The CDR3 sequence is CASSVALAGGLVTGELFF. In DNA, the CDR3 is TGTGCCAGCAGCGTCGCACTAGCGGGGGGGCTTGTGACCGGGGAGCTGTTTTTT. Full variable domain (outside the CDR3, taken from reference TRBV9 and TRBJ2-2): DSGVTQTPKHLITATGQRVTLRCSPRSGDLSVYWYQQSLDQGLQFLIQYYNGEERAKGNILERFSAQQFPDLHSELNLSSLELGDSALYFCASSVALAGGLVTGELFFGEGSRLTVL.

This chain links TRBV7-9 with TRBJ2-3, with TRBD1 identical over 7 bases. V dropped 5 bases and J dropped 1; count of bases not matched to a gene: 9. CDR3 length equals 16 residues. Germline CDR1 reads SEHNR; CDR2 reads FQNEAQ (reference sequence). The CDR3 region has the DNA TGTGCCAGCAGCGTCCCAATCGGGACAGGCACAGATACGCAGTATTTT. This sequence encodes CASSVPIGTGTDTQYF.

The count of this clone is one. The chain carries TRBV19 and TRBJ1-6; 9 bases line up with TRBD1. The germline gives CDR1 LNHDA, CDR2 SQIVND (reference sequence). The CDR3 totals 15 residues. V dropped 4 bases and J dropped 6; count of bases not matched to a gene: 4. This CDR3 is CASSTQDRGNSPLHF. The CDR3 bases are TGTGCCAGTAGTACTCAGGACAGGGGTAATTCACCCCTCCACTTT.

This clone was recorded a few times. Written as DNA, the CDR3 is TGTGCCACCAGCAGAGATCGTCGTACTGAAGCTTTCTTT. Its translation is CATSRDRRTEAFF. This rearrangement joins TRBV15 to TRBJ1-1; D not certain. V lost 0 bases, J lost 5 bases, and 7 bases lay in between. The CDR3 consists of 13 residues. Per the germline V gene, CDR1 is LNHNV and CDR2 is YYDKDF (reference sequence). Combining the CDR3 with reference TRBV15 and TRBJ1-1 gives the whole variable domain DAMVIQNPRYQVTQFGKPVTLSCSQTLNHNVMYWYQQKSSQAPKLLFHYYDKDFNNEADTPDNFQSRRPNTSFCFLDIRSPGLGDTAMYLCATSRDRRTEAFFGQGTRLTVV.